These 22 T cell receptor beta chains were all obtained from the same sample, sequenced in a study of cytomegalovirus exposure and HLA in healthy donors. 13 Jbeta primers and 60 Vbeta primers were used for the PCR. Assay used: immunoSEQ multiplex PCR; TCRdb lists only in-frame clones, some missing. The data contain about 160,000 clones, roughly 75% of them seen just once; the ten biggest clones take up 2.5%. Sequencing was done on a sample of PBMCs. These receptors were obtained from a female donor in good health and CMV-seronegative.

The V and J genes are TRBV18 and TRBJ1-1; tentative D call: TRBD1 (5 bases). There are 15 residues in the CDR3. Germline lookup yields CDR1 KGHSH and CDR2 LQKENI. Trimming cost V 6 bases and J 3 bases, with 17 bases left between them. The CDR3 nucleotides are TGTGCCAGCTCTTTGGGGCCAGGCGGCGACACTGAAGCTTTCTTT. Its protein is CASSLGPGGDTEAFF.

This clone has just a few counts. The chain links TRBV6-5 to TRBJ2-2; 8 nucleotides line up with TRBD1. V trimming: 4 bases; J trimming: 7 bases; junction bases outside the gene matches: 8. The CDR3 sequence is 15 residues long. The germline V gene encodes CDR1 MNHEY and CDR2 SVGAGI. CDR3 in DNA: TGTGCCAGCAGTTCGTCAGGGGGCGCAGGCGGGGAGCTGTTTTTT. This gives the protein CASSSSGGAGGELFF.

This sequence joins TRBV15 and TRBJ2-5; D remains ambiguous. V lost 0 bases and J lost 2, with 4 bases in between. Germline assignment: CDR1 LNHNV and CDR2 YYDKDF (reference sequence). The CDR3 has 13 amino acids. The CDR3 is CATSRDPQETQYF. CDR3 coding DNA: TGTGCCACCAGCAGAGACCCTCAAGAGACCCAGTACTTC.

This chain links TRBV25-1 with TRBJ2-2, with a tentative D call TRBD1 (5 bases). Judging by the DNA end, TRBJ1-3 fits better; the J call may be wrong. The CDR3 extends over 16 amino acids. CDR1 is MGHDK and CDR2 is SYGVNS in the germline V gene. CDR3 region: CASGGTPTPSGNTIYF. The CDR3 DNA reads as TGTGCCAGCGGCGGGACTCCAACCCCCTCGGGAAACACCATATATTTT.

The rearrangement uses TRBV2 and TRBJ2-5, with 9 bases aligning to TRBD1. CDR1 and CDR2 from the germline V gene are SNHLY and FYNNEI. Trimming took 6 bases from V and 5 from J; bases not matched to a gene: 4. The CDR3 length is 13 residues. In DNA form, the CDR3 reads TGTGCCAGCAGAGAGACAGGGGGTGAGACCCAGTACTTC. Translation gives CASRETGGETQYF.

This clone was counted only a few times. CDR3 DNA sequence: TGTGCTAGTGGTTTGGGTAGAGGCGGCGGGGAGCTGTTTTTT. This sequence encodes CASGLGRGGGELFF. V and J are TRBV12-5 and TRBJ2-2; D is unclear. V was trimmed by 1 base and J by 7 bases, leaving 10 bases between them. CDR1 and CDR2 (germline): LGHNT, FRNRAP. The CDR3 contains 14 residues.

The chain recombines TRBV7-2 with TRBJ1-1; a possible D gene is TRBD1 (6 bases). The CDR3 extends over 15 amino acids. Per germline, CDR1 SGHTA and CDR2 FQGNSA. V lost 3 bases and J lost 4, with 15 bases in between. CDR3 sequence reads: CASSLRGGETTEAFF. CDR3 nucleotide sequence: TGTGCCAGCAGCTTGAGGGGGGGGGAGACCACTGAAGCTTTCTTT.

The rearrangement links TRBV7-2 to TRBJ2-7; perhaps TRBD1 as D (5 bases). The CDR3 is 15 residues long. In germline, CDR1 is SGHTA, CDR2 FQGNSA. V was clipped by 0 bases and J by 7 bases, with 16 bases between them. The CDR3 nucleotides are TGTGCCAGCAGCTTAGCTTTTCAGGGATCCAATGAGCAGTACTTC. This translates into CASSLAFQGSNEQYF.

The chain is built from TRBV4-2 and TRBJ2-7; D possibly corresponds to TRBD2 (6 bases). CDR3 length equals 16 residues. Trimming took off 0 bases at V and 2 bases at J, with 14 bases between the two ends. Germline loops: CDR1 LGHNA, CDR2 YNFKEQ. CDR3 DNA sequence: TGTGCCAGCAGCCAAGATTGGGCACGCGGGGCCTACGAGCAGTACTTC. Translated, it gives CASSQDWARGAYEQYF.

This clone was counted a single time. The chain is built from TRBV30 and TRBJ1-2; the D is unclear. The CDR3 totals 13 residues. Germline CDR1 reads GTSNPN; CDR2 reads SVGIG (reference sequence). V lost 3 bases to trimming and J lost 4 bases, with 12 bases between them. As DNA, the CDR3 is TGTGCCTGGAGCGTTTCGGGTACCTATGGCTACACCTTC. Its protein product is CAWSVSGTYGYTF.

This rearrangement joins TRBV28 to TRBJ1-3; TRBD1 might be the D (6 bases). In germline, CDR1 is MDHEN, CDR2 SYDVKM. The CDR3 runs 15 residues. V was cut by 5 bases and J by 0 bases, with 11 bases left in between. DNA for the CDR3: TGTGCCAGCAGTGTTCCAGGGGTCTCTGGAAACACCATATATTTT. It translates to CASSVPGVSGNTIYF. The complete variable domain, with remaining parts taken from reference TRBV28 and TRBJ1-3, reads DVKVTQSSRYLVKRTGEKVFLECVQDMDHENMFWYRQDPGLGLRLIYFSYDVKMKEKGDIPEGYSVSREKKERFSLILESASTNQTSMYLCASSVPGVSGNTIYFGEGSWLTVV.

This chain connects TRBV7-2 to TRBJ2-1; D may be TRBD1 (6 bases). The CDR3 sequence is 14 residues long. V was pared by 3 bases and J by 3 bases, with 9 bases between. Germline V gene sequence: CDR1 SGHTA, CDR2 FQGNSA. The DNA of the CDR3 is TGTGCCAGCAGCTTTGGGGGCAGCTACAATGAGCAGTTCTTC. Its protein product is CASSFGGSYNEQFF. Drawing the rest from reference TRBV7-2 and TRBJ2-1, the complete variable domain is GAGVSQSPSNKVTEKGKDVELRCDPISGHTALYWYRQSLGQGLEFLIYFQGNSAPDKSGLPSDRFSAERTGGSVSTLTIQRTQQEDSAVYLCASSFGGSYNEQFFGPGTRLTVL.

The rearrangement links TRBV10-3 to TRBJ2-7; TRBD2 is a possible D gene (6 bases). The CDR3 covers 14 residues. Trimming removed 0 bases at V and 4 bases at J, with 10 bases between. Germline V gene data show CDR1 as ENHRY and CDR2 as SYGVKD. CDR3 in amino acids: CAISESSGNYEQYF. The CDR3 DNA reads as TGTGCCATCAGTGAGTCTAGCGGAAATTACGAGCAGTACTTC.

This clone has a handful of counts. The chain carries TRBV28 and TRBJ1-4; 7 bases fit TRBD1. The CDR3 extends over 15 amino acids. V dropped 5 bases and J dropped 3; count of bases not matched to a gene: 6. CDR1 and CDR2 from the germline V gene are MDHEN and SYDVKM. This chain's CDR3 is CASSTDRPANEKLFF. CDR3 DNA sequence: TGTGCCAGCAGTACGGACAGGCCTGCTAATGAAAAACTGTTTTTT.

The V and J genes are TRBV7-2 and TRBJ2-3, with D possibly being TRBD1 (5 bases). Germline V gives CDR1 SGHTA, CDR2 FQGNSA. This CDR3 is 16 amino acids long. The V gene lost 2 bases and the J gene lost 2 bases, with 14 bases spanning the gap. CDR3 in DNA: TGTGCCAGCAGCTTACAAGGGGCTGCGGACACAGATACGCAGTATTTT. Translating gives CASSLQGAADTDTQYF.

This chain joins TRBV5-4 and TRBJ2-7; tentatively, D is TRBD2 (5 bases). V was cut by 8 bases and J by 3 bases, with 12 bases left in between. CDR3 size: 12 residues. CDR1 SGHNT and CDR2 YYREEE come from the germline V gene (reference sequence). DNA for the CDR3: TGTGCCAGTTCCGGGATGGGCTACGAGCAGTACTTC. It codes for CASSGMGYEQYF.

The genes are TRBV2 and TRBJ2-3; 11 bases map to TRBD2. CDR3 length: 16 amino acids. The V and J ends lost 5 bases and 2 bases, in that order; junction bases with no gene match: 6. The germline V gene encodes CDR1 SNHLY and CDR2 FYNNEI. The CDR3: CASSPGTSGPTDTQYF. CDR3 bases: TGTGCCAGCAGTCCCGGGACTAGCGGACCCACAGATACGCAGTATTTT.

The gene calls are TRBV6-5 and TRBJ2-5; D is ambiguous. Germline V gives CDR1 MNHEY, CDR2 SVGAGI. V lost 2 bases to trimming and J lost 5 bases, with 12 bases between them. The length of the CDR3 is 14 residues. DNA of the CDR3: TGTGCCAGCAGTTACACTTCCCAGGTCGAGACCCAGTACTTC. Protein product: CASSYTSQVETQYF.

The chain joins TRBV19 to TRBJ2-1, with 15 bases identical to TRBD2. The germline V gene has CDR1 LNHDA and CDR2 SQIVND (reference sequence). V lost 6 bases and J lost 5; bases outside the gene matches: 8. The CDR3 has 17 amino acids. CDR3 sequence (DNA): TGTGCCAGTAGACCGGGACTAGCGGGAGGAAAACACAATGAGCAGTTCTTC. It encodes CASRPGLAGGKHNEQFF.

This chain connects TRBV19 to TRBJ1-6, with D unclear. This CDR3 contains 13 residues. V shed 5 bases and J shed 6 bases, with 8 bases lying between them. The germline gives CDR1 LNHDA, CDR2 SQIVND (reference sequence). DNA for the CDR3: TGTGCCAGTAGTCGGAGTGGTAATTCACCCCTCCACTTT. Translated, it gives CASSRSGNSPLHF.

The CDR3 spells CASSPPPYQRTGDSGANVLTF. Written as DNA, the CDR3 is TGTGCCAGCTCACCACCTCCGTACCAGAGGACAGGGGACTCTGGGGCCAACGTCCTGACTTTC. The V call is TRBV18, the J call TRBJ2-6, with 9 nucleotides matching TRBD1. The CDR3 covers 21 residues. Looked up from germline, CDR1 is KGHSH and CDR2 is LQKENI. Trimming cost V 0 bases and J 0 bases; bases outside gene matches: 12.

In this sample, this clone turned up once. This chain connects TRBV10-3 to TRBJ2-7; TRBD2 agrees at 10 bases. This CDR3 comprises 16 residues. Germline V gives CDR1 ENHRY, CDR2 SYGVKD. J lost 0 bases, V lost 6 bases, and 8 bases had no gene match. In DNA, the CDR3 is TGTGCCATCAGCCCCAGACTAGCGGGTAGCTCCTACGAGCAGTACTTC. Translated, it gives CAISPRLAGSSYEQYF.